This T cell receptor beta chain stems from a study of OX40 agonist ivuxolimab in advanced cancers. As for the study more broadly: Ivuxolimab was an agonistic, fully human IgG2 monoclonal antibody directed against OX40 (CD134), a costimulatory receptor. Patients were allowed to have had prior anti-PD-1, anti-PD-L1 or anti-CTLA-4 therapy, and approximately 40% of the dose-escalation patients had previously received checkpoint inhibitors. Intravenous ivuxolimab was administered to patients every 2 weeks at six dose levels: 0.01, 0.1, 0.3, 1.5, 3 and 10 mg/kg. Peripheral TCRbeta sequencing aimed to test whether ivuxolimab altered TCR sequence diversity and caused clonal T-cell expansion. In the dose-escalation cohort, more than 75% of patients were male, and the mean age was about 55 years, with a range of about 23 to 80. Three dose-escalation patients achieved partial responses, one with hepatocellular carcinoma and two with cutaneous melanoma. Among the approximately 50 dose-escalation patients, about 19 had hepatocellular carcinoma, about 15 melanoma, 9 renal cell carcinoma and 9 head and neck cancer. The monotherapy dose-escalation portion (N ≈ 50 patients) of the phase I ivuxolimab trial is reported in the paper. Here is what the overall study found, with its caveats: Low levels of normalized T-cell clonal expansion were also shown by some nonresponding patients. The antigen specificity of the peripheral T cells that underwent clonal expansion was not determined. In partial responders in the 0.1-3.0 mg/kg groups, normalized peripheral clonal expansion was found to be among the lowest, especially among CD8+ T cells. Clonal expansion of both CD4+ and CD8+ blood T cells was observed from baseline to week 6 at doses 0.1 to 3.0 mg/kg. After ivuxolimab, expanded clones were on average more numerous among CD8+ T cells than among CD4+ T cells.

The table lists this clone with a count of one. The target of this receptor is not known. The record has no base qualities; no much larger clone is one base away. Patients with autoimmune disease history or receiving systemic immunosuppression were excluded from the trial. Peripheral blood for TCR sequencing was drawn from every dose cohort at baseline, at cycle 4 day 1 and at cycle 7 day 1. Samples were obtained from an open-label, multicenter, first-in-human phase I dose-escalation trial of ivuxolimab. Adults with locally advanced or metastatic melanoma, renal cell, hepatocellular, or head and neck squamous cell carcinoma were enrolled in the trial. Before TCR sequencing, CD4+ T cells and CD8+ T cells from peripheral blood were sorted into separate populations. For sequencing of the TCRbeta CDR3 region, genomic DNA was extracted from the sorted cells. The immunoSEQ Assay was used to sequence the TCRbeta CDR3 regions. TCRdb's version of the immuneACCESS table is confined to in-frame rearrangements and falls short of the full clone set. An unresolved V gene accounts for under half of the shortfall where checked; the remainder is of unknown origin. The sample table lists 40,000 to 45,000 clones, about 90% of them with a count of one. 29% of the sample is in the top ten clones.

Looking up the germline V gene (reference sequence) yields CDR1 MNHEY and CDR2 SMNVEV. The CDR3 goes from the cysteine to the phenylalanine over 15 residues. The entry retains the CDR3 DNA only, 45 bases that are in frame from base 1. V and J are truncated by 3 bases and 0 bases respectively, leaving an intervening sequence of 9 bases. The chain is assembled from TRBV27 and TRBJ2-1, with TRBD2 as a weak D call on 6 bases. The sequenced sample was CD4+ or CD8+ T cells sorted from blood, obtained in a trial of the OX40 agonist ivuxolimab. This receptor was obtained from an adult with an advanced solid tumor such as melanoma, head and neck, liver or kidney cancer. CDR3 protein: CASSFAGSSYNEQFF. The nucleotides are TGTGCCAGCAGTTTCGCCGGGAGCTCCTACAATGAGCAGTTCTTC.